The rows below give T cell receptor beta chains drawn from one sample of a study of shared clonotypes between healthy human individuals. Clones were read by immunoSEQ multiplex PCR, and TCRdb kept only the in-frame ones, dropping some. Of around 1,900,000 clones listed, 93% are singletons. Sequenced sample: naive CD8+ T cells from PBMCs. Source of these receptors: a young man in good health. Some clones in this sample may be carry-over from other donors' samples. The CDR3 runs from the conserved cysteine through the conserved F or W. The D gene is left open where the match is weak. Only part of the rows carry a size: once, few, many, or a class if the clone is expanded.

>.|TRBJ1-5|.|14|TRBV19
TGTGCCAGTAGCACCTGGCAGCTCAATCAGCCCCAGCATTTT
CASSTWQLNQPQHF
>.|TRBJ2-6|TRBD2|18|TRBV9
TGTGCCAGCAGCGACCCAATAGCGGGAGACTCTGGGGCCAACGTCCTGACTTTC
CASSDPIAGDSGANVLTF
>.|TRBJ2-1|TRBD2|15|TRBV9
TGTGCCAGCAGCGTAGACGGACTAGCGGGAGATGAGCAGTTCTTC
CASSVDGLAGDEQFF
>.|TRBJ2-7|TRBD2|17|TRBV27
TGTGCCAGCAGTCCTTTCCTAGCGGGAGTGTTAACCTACGAGCAGTACTTC
CASSPFLAGVLTYEQYF
>.|TRBJ2-7|TRBD2|14|TRBV6-5
TGTGCCAGCAGTTACGAGGGAGGGCCCTACGAGCAGTACTTC
CASSYEGGPYEQYF
>.|TRBJ2-6|.|16|TRBV9
TGTGCCAGCAGCGTAGATAAGAGTTCTGGGGCCAACGTCCTGACTTTC
CASSVDKSSGANVLTF
>.|TRBJ2-7|.|14|TRBV11-2
TGTGCCAGCAGCTTAAGCGACGGCCGGGGCGAGCAGTACTTC
CASSLSDGRGEQYF
>.|TRBJ2-1|.|14|TRBV2
TGTGCCAGCAGTGAAGGGACCGGGGAGGATGAGCAGTTCTTC
CASSEGTGEDEQFF
>.|TRBJ2-7|.|11|TRBV11-2
TGTGCCAGCACCCGGGACGGAGAGCAGTACTTC
CASTRDGEQYF
>once|TRBJ1-3|.|18|TRBV28
TGTGCCAGCAGTTTATCCCCTTTCAGGATGAGCTCTGGAAACACCATATATTTT
CASSLSPFRMSSGNTIYF
>.|TRBJ1-3|.|16|TRBV28
TGTGCCAGCAGTTTATTGTCCCAGGGGCCTGGAAACACCATATATTTT
CASSLLSQGPGNTIYF
>.|TRBJ2-4|TRBD2|15|TRBV4-1
TGCGCCAGCAGCCCCGCGGGTTTAGCGGGCGGCTCTCAGTACTTC
CASSPAGLAGGSQYF
>.|TRBJ1-5|TRBD1|14|TRBV19
TGTGCCAGTAGTCCGACAGGGAACAATCAGCCCCAGCATTTT
CASSPTGNNQPQHF
>.|TRBJ2-7|.|18|TRBV21-1
TGTGCCAGTAGCAAAGTTCCCAAAATCGTCCGGAGCGCCTACGAGCAGTACTTC
CASSKVPKIVRSAYEQYF
>.|TRBJ1-1|.|14|TRBV7-9
TGTGCCAGCAGCTTATCTTGGGGGAACACTGAAGCTTTCTTT
CASSLSWGNTEAFF
>.|TRBJ2-3|.|15|TRBV27
TGTGCCAGCAGTCCTGTGGGGATCCGCACAGATACGCAGTATTTT
CASSPVGIRTDTQYF
>.|TRBJ2-7|TRBD2|13|TRBV6-6
TGTGCCAGCAGTTACGGGACTAGCGGCGAGCAGTACTTC
CASSYGTSGEQYF
>.|TRBJ2-5|.|15|TRBV12-5
TGTGCTAGTGGCCGCGGGGGCAGCAAGACGGAGACCCAGTACTTC
CASGRGGSKTETQYF
>.|TRBJ2-7|.|14|TRBV28
TGTGCCAGCAGTTCGACTTATCGCTCCTACGAGCAGTACTTC
CASSSTYRSYEQYF
>.|TRBJ2-1|TRBD1|12|TRBV29-1
TGCAGCGGGTACCCTTTGGGACAGGGCACGTTCTTC
CSGYPLGQGTFF
>.|TRBJ1-2|.|15|TRBV7-2
TGTGCCAGCAGCCGGACCGGGACCGAAGACTATGGCTACACCTTC
CASSRTGTEDYGYTF
>.|TRBJ1-1|.|10|TRBV6-6
TGTGCCACCCAGGGCACTGAAGCTTTCTTT
CATQGTEAFF
>.|TRBJ2-1|TRBD2|15|TRBV6-6
TGTGCCAGCAGGTCTAGCGGGGAAAGAAACAATGAGCAGTTCTTC
CASRSSGERNNEQFF
>.|TRBJ2-7|.|11|TRBV7-9
TGTGCCAGCAGCCCAGGATACGAGCAGTACTTC
CASSPGYEQYF
>.|TRBJ1-5|.|19|TRBV21-1
TGTGCCAGCAGCAAAGAAGGGGTCCTCGAGAGATATAGCAATCAGCCCCAGCATTTT
CASSKEGVLERYSNQPQHF
>.|TRBJ1-1|.|16|TRBV7-6
TGTGCCAGCAGCTTAGATAAGGACAGCATGAACACTGAAGCTTTCTTT
CASSLDKDSMNTEAFF
>.|TRBJ2-1|.|15|TRBV28
TGTGCCAGCACCCCGGCAGGGATGGATTACAATGAGCAGTTCTTC
CASTPAGMDYNEQFF
>.|TRBJ1-2|.|16|TRBV4-1
TGCGCCAGCAGCCAAGAAGTGGGATGGGATGAGAGGGGCTACACCTTC
CASSQEVGWDERGYTF
>.|TRBJ2-7|.|12|TRBV7-2
TGTGCCAGCAGCTTAGGTTCCTACGAGCAGTACTTC
CASSLGSYEQYF
>.|TRBJ1-1|.|16|TRBV7-6
TGTGCCAGCAGCTTAGTAGCGTACAGCATGAACACTGAAGCTTTCTTT
CASSLVAYSMNTEAFF
>.|TRBJ2-5|TRBD1|15|TRBV12-5
TGTGCTAGTGGTTTGGGGACAGGGGGTATAGAGACCCAGTACTTC
CASGLGTGGIETQYF
>.|TRBJ2-2|TRBD2|16|TRBV28
TGTGCCAGCAGTTTATGGGGACTAGCGAACACCGGGGAGCTGTTTTTT
CASSLWGLANTGELFF
>.|TRBJ1-1|.|15|TRBV5-1
TGCGCCAGCAGCTTGGTAGCAGGGGCTCGCACTGAAGCTTTCTTT
CASSLVAGARTEAFF
>once|TRBJ2-7|TRBD1|14|TRBV6-5
TGTGCCAGCGGGGAGCAGGGACAGACCTACGAGCAGTACTTC
CASGEQGQTYEQYF
>.|TRBJ2-1|.|12|TRBV27
TGTGCCAGCGCGCGTACCTACAATGAGCAGTTCTTC
CASARTYNEQFF
>few|TRBJ1-5|.|12|TRBV7-9
TGTGCCAGCCAGTTTAGCAATCAGCCCCAGCATTTT
CASQFSNQPQHF
>.|TRBJ1-1|.|13|TRBV2
TGTGCCAGCACCCCGCCGGGCCACACTGAAGCTTTCTTT
CASTPPGHTEAFF
>.|TRBJ1-5|TRBD1|14|TRBV19
TGTGCCAGTACCACCACAGGGGTTTTTCAGCCCCAGCATTTT
CASTTTGVFQPQHF
>.|TRBJ2-2|.|12|TRBV7-9
TGTGCCAGCAGCTTAGAGGCCGGGGAGCTGTTTTTT
CASSLEAGELFF
>.|TRBJ1-4|TRBD1|15|TRBV4-1
TGCGCCAGCAGCCAACCGCGACAGGGTTACCGAAAACTGTTTTTT
CASSQPRQGYRKLFF
>.|TRBJ1-1|.|11|TRBV6-5
TGTGTTACCGGGGGAGTCACTGAAGCTTTCTTT
CVTGGVTEAFF
>.|TRBJ2-5|TRBD2|15|TRBV25-1
TGTGCCAGCGGTCACCGCTTAGCGGGAAGGGAGACCCAGTACTTC
CASGHRLAGRETQYF
>.|TRBJ1-1|.|16|TRBV19
TGTGCCAGTGCTATCCGGGACACGATAATGAACACTGAAGCTTTCTTT
CASAIRDTIMNTEAFF
>.|TRBJ1-2|.|12|TRBV5-6
TGTGCCAGCCGGGAGGGAGACTATGGCTACACCTTC
CASREGDYGYTF